This T cell receptor (beta chain) was sequenced in a study of T-cell memory formation after mild COVID-19. Only a few counts were recorded for this clonotype. Using its own MiXCR run on the 5' RACE reads, TCRdb lists one record per CDR3 protein. Of under 400,000 distinct CDR3 sequences listed, under 30% were seen once; the top ten hold about 13%. The ends were cut back, 4 bases at V and 11 bases at J, with 17 bases in the middle. The CDR3 is 13 amino acids. The germline V gene has CDR1 SGHRS and CDR2 YFSETQ. The clonotype was recovered from an adult woman who had mild COVID-19 (a few samples of this study predate the infection). Cell type and time point are not known. This chain links TRBV5-1 with TRBJ2-3, with D possibly TRBD2 on 6 matching bases. The sample consisted of PBMCs or a T cell subset sorted from them (not recorded which). This CDR3 is CASSLLEGRGQYF. CDR3 sequence (DNA): TGCGCCAGCAGCCTCTTGGAGGGCCGTGGGCAGTATTTT.